This TCR beta chain was retrieved from a study of blood T cell repertoires in COVID-19. About the study: COVID-19 samples collected from the United States, Italy and Spain covered acute and convalescent phases. The analysed material was cDNA or gDNA that came from T cells, B-cell-depleted T cells, or PBMCs.

Germline CDR1 KGHSH, CDR2 LQKENI. This CDR3 contains 12 residues. The V end was cut by 1 base, the J end by 5 bases, with 6 bases between. Some clones are missing from TCRdb's copy, which holds only in-frame ones; the method was immunoSEQ multiplex PCR. The sample lists over 200,000 clones, 70% to 90% seen once, with 0.99% in the top ten. The chain links TRBV18 to TRBJ2-7; D is unclear. The receptor was isolated from a woman aged 35 to 49 who had recovered from COVID-19. Sample: peripheral blood. CDR3 residues: CASSPLADEQYF. CDR3 nucleotides: TGTGCCAGCTCACCACTGGCCGACGAGCAGTACTTC.